This T cell receptor (beta chain) stems from a study of a mutant IDH1 vaccine in newly diagnosed glioma. Study details: Mean patient age was approximately 40 years; approximately 62% were male and approximately 40% female. General observations from the study: Apparently, pseudoprogression bore no relation to changes among the top peripheral T cell clonotypes.

Libraries were prepared by immunoSEQ multiplex PCR; TCRdb keeps only in-frame clonotypes and omits some of them. The sample comprises 55,000 to 65,000 clones, around 84% of which are singletons, and roughly 4.5% rests with the top ten. Time point specified: week 35, safety follow-up. Every single dose of the vaccine, 300 ug of mutant IDH1 20-mer peptide, came with topical imiquimod. This CDR3 region has 13 residues. V lost 8 bases and J 3 bases, leaving 14 bases between the germline ends. Germline loops: CDR1 MNHEY, CDR2 SMNVEV (reference sequence). This clone was found once. The antigen is not known. Sequencing used PBMCs, obtained from a glioma patient whose treatment included an IDH1 peptide vaccine. The TCR sequence derives from a man aged 30 to 39 with glioma. The chain is built from TRBV27 and TRBJ2-7; D perhaps matches TRBD1 (5 bases). DNA for the CDR3: TGTGCCAGCGGCCCGCGACAGTACTACGAGCAGTACTTC. Protein sequence: CASGPRQYYEQYF.